The rows below give T cell receptor beta chains drawn from one sample of a study of CD8 T cells in ankylosing spondylitis. MiXCR, run by TCRdb on the 5' RACE reads, gives a single entry per CDR3 protein. The sample shows some 92,000 distinct CDR3 sequences, around 30% of them seen only once. Sequencing was carried out using blood, either unsorted or a sorted T cell fraction (not recorded which). Receptors were obtained from a male donor with ankylosing spondylitis or in good health (not recorded which). The CDR3 runs from the conserved cysteine through the conserved F or W. The order of the fields is D gene, clone size, V gene, J gene, CDR3 DNA, CDR3 protein. A D gene is named only where the DNA matches it firmly. The size entry is marked missing in some rows and otherwise reads once, few, many or a size class.

d_call: .; clone_size: many; v_call: TRBV20-1; j_call: TRBJ1-5; cdr3_nt: TGCAGTGCTAGAGCCTCGGGCCCTCAGCCCCAGCATTTT; cdr3_aa: CSARASGPQPQHF
d_call: TRBD2; clone_size: .; v_call: TRBV5-1; j_call: TRBJ2-7; cdr3_nt: TGCGCCAGCAGCTTGGATCTAGGGACTAACTACGAGCAGTACTTC; cdr3_aa: CASSLDLGTNYEQYF
d_call: .; clone_size: .; v_call: TRBV3-1; j_call: TRBJ2-3; cdr3_nt: TGTGCCAGCAGCCAAAGAGATACAGATACGCAGTATTTT; cdr3_aa: CASSQRDTDTQYF
d_call: .; clone_size: .; v_call: TRBV7-2; j_call: TRBJ2-3; cdr3_nt: TGTGCCAGCAGCTTAGCGGGGGGGCGGGTAGATACGCAGTATTTT; cdr3_aa: CASSLAGGRVDTQYF
d_call: TRBD2; clone_size: few; v_call: TRBV20-1; j_call: TRBJ2-7; cdr3_nt: TGCAGTGCTACTCATCTAGCGGGGACCTACGAGCAGTACTTC; cdr3_aa: CSATHLAGTYEQYF
d_call: .; clone_size: .; v_call: TRBV7-9; j_call: TRBJ2-1; cdr3_nt: TGTGCCAGCAGGCTACCGGGCCAATACAATGAGCAGTTCTTC; cdr3_aa: CASRLPGQYNEQFF
d_call: .; clone_size: many; v_call: TRBV25-1; j_call: TRBJ1-1; cdr3_nt: TGTGCCAGCAGTGAACCGGGCAGGGACACTGAAGCTTTCTTT; cdr3_aa: CASSEPGRDTEAFF
d_call: .; clone_size: .; v_call: TRBV7-9; j_call: TRBJ1-4; cdr3_nt: TGTGCCAGCAGCTCTCGATTTGGCCAGGGAGATGAAAAACTGTTTTTT; cdr3_aa: CASSSRFGQGDEKLFF
d_call: .; clone_size: .; v_call: TRBV5-1; j_call: TRBJ2-3; cdr3_nt: TGCGCCAGCAGCACTTTGGTCGGTCTCAGCACAGATACGCAGTATTTT; cdr3_aa: CASSTLVGLSTDTQYF
d_call: TRBD1; clone_size: many; v_call: TRBV7-9; j_call: TRBJ1-6; cdr3_nt: TGTGCCAGCAGCGATAAAAACCCCGGGACAGGGAATTCACCCCTCCACTTT; cdr3_aa: CASSDKNPGTGNSPLHF
d_call: TRBD1; clone_size: .; v_call: TRBV15; j_call: TRBJ1-5; cdr3_nt: TGTGCCACCAGCACCCGGGACAGCATCAATCAGCCCCAGCATTTT; cdr3_aa: CATSTRDSINQPQHF
d_call: .; clone_size: .; v_call: TRBV5-1; j_call: TRBJ2-1; cdr3_nt: TGCGCCAGCAGCTTGGGGGCGGCCCTCAGGAATGAGCAGTTCTTC; cdr3_aa: CASSLGAALRNEQFF
d_call: TRBD2; clone_size: .; v_call: TRBV2; j_call: TRBJ2-5; cdr3_nt: TGTGCCAGCAGTGAAGCGCCCAGCGGGAGGGCCGAGACCCAGTACTTC; cdr3_aa: CASSEAPSGRAETQYF
d_call: TRBD1; clone_size: few; v_call: TRBV10-3; j_call: TRBJ1-1; cdr3_nt: TGTGCCATCAGGGCGGACAGGGAAAAAACTGAAGCTTTCTTT; cdr3_aa: CAIRADREKTEAFF
d_call: .; clone_size: .; v_call: TRBV5-1; j_call: TRBJ2-6; cdr3_nt: TGCGCCAGCAGCTCCTCACTGGGACGGACCTGGAGGGCCAACGTCCTGACTTTC; cdr3_aa: CASSSSLGRTWRANVLTF
d_call: TRBD2; clone_size: few; v_call: TRBV7-3; j_call: TRBJ2-3; cdr3_nt: TGTGCCAGCAGCCCGGGACTAGCGGGATACAGTTTAGTAGATACGCAGTATTTT; cdr3_aa: CASSPGLAGYSLVDTQYF
d_call: TRBD1; clone_size: few; v_call: TRBV28; j_call: TRBJ1-2; cdr3_nt: TGTGCCAGCTTACTCCAGGGGGGGCATGGCTACACCTTC; cdr3_aa: CASLLQGGHGYTF
d_call: TRBD1; clone_size: many; v_call: TRBV20-1; j_call: TRBJ2-1; cdr3_nt: TGCAGTGCCGAACAAGGACAGGGACCAGTCAATGAGCAGTTCTTC; cdr3_aa: CSAEQGQGPVNEQFF
d_call: TRBD1; clone_size: .; v_call: TRBV7-7; j_call: TRBJ2-7; cdr3_nt: TGTGCTAGCAGCCCAGGGACAGGGAGGAACGAGCAGTACTTC; cdr3_aa: CASSPGTGRNEQYF
d_call: TRBD1; clone_size: .; v_call: TRBV19; j_call: TRBJ1-2; cdr3_nt: TGTGCCAGTAGTATGGGACAGGGGGATGGCTACACCTTC; cdr3_aa: CASSMGQGDGYTF
d_call: .; clone_size: .; v_call: TRBV18; j_call: TRBJ2-1; cdr3_nt: TGTGCCAGCTCGCCGATGTTGAATGAGCAGTTCTTC; cdr3_aa: CASSPMLNEQFF
d_call: .; clone_size: many; v_call: TRBV29-1; j_call: TRBJ2-1; cdr3_nt: TGCAGCGTGGGGTCTAGCATCGCCTACAATGAGCAGTTCTTC; cdr3_aa: CSVGSSIAYNEQFF
d_call: TRBD1; clone_size: few; v_call: TRBV15; j_call: TRBJ2-2; cdr3_nt: TGTGCCACCAGCAGGACAGGGGCCGGGGAGCTGTTTTTT; cdr3_aa: CATSRTGAGELFF
d_call: .; clone_size: .; v_call: TRBV20-1; j_call: TRBJ1-1; cdr3_nt: TGCAGTGCTAGTGATCTGGGAAGGCAGGGGTTCGCCGTGGCTTTCTTT; cdr3_aa: CSASDLGRQGFAVAFF
d_call: TRBD2; clone_size: .; v_call: TRBV7-9; j_call: TRBJ2-1; cdr3_nt: TGTGCCAGCAGGAATATAGCGGGGGGATACAATGAGCAGTTCTTC; cdr3_aa: CASRNIAGGYNEQFF
d_call: .; clone_size: .; v_call: TRBV7-9; j_call: TRBJ1-6; cdr3_nt: TGTGCCAGCAGCTTACTTAGGGAAATTAATTCCCCCCTCCACTTT; cdr3_aa: CASSLLREINSPLHF
d_call: TRBD2; clone_size: .; v_call: TRBV12-3/TRBV12-4; j_call: TRBJ2-1; cdr3_nt: TGTGCCAGCAGTCTTCGGACTAGCTTCTATGAGCAGTTCTTC; cdr3_aa: CASSLRTSFYEQFF
d_call: .; clone_size: many; v_call: TRBV29-1; j_call: TRBJ1-1; cdr3_nt: TGCAGTGGCGGTCCAGGAGGCGACACTGAAGCTTTCTTT; cdr3_aa: CSGGPGGDTEAFF
d_call: .; clone_size: few; v_call: TRBV20-1; j_call: TRBJ1-2; cdr3_nt: TGCAGTGCTAGCGTTAGGTTTAGGTTTTATGGCTACACCTTC; cdr3_aa: CSASVRFRFYGYTF
d_call: .; clone_size: .; v_call: TRBV20-1; j_call: TRBJ2-7; cdr3_nt: TGCAGTGCGGCGACGGGTATGGAGCAGTACTTC; cdr3_aa: CSAATGMEQYF